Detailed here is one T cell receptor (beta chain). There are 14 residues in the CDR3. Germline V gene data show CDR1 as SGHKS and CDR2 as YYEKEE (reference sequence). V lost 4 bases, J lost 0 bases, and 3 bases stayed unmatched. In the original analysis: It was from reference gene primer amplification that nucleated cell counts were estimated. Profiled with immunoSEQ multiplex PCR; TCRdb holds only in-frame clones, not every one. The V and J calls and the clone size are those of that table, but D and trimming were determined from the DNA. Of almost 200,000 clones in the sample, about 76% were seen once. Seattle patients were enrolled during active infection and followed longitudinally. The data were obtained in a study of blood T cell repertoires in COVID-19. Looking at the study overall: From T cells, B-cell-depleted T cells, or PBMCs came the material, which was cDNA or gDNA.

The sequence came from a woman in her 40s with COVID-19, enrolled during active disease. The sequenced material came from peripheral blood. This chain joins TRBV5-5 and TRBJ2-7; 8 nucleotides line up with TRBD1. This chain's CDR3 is CASSRTGPSYEQYF. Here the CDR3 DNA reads TGTGCCAGCAGCCGGACAGGGCCCTCCTACGAGCAGTACTTC.